Each of the 8 T cell receptor beta chains below was sequenced from the same sample in a study of neurological immune-mediated disorders. TCRdb independently ran MiXCR on the 5' RACE reads; one entry per CDR3 protein. The sample lists around 66,000 distinct CDR3 sequences, under 5.5% occurring once. The source material was PBMCs. Receptor source: a woman in her seventies with multiple sclerosis.

This clonotype was observed at least ten times. The J gene is TRBJ1-2, the V gene TRBV9; tentative D call: TRBD1 (6 bases). This CDR3 is 17 amino acids long. The germline gives CDR1 SGDLS, CDR2 YYNGEE. The V gene lost 0 bases and the J gene lost 7 bases, with 22 bases spanning the gap. The CDR3 DNA sequence: TGTGCCAGCAGCGTAGGACAGGACCCTTACCTGAGGGGTGGCTACACCTTC. This translates into CASSVGQDPYLRGGYTF. Looking up the rest from reference TRBV9 and TRBJ1-2 gives the full variable domain: DSGVTQTPKHLITATGQRVTLRCSPRSGDLSVYWYQQSLDQGLQFLIQYYNGEERAKGNILERFSAQQFPDLHSELNLSSLELGDSALYFCASSVGQDPYLRGGYTFGSGTRLTVV.

This clonotype was seen many times. As DNA, the CDR3 is TGTGCCAGCAGGACAGGGACTAGCGGGACTCTCGAGCAGTACTTC. Translation gives CASRTGTSGTLEQYF. The rearrangement links TRBV6-2 or TRBV6-3 to TRBJ2-7; 13 bases align to TRBD2. CDR3 length: 15 amino acids. Per the germline V gene, CDR1 is MNHEY and CDR2 is SVGEGT. Trimming cost V 6 bases and J 6 bases; bases outside gene matches: 8.

The sample holds many counts of this clonotype. The rearrangement uses TRBV7-2 and TRBJ1-2; 8 nucleotides match TRBD1. Germline V gene data show CDR1 as SGHTA and CDR2 as FQGNSA. The CDR3 runs to 16 residues. V shed 4 bases, J shed 8 bases, and the junction held 15 bases outside the gene matches. The CDR3 loop is CASSSRTGPPVGGYTF. For the CDR3, the DNA is TGTGCCAGCAGCTCGAGGACAGGGCCGCCCGTGGGAGGCTACACCTTC.

Regarding this clonotype: A much larger clonotype is one base distant, so this may be a read error. J is TRBJ2-6 and V is TRBV12-3 or TRBV12-4; possible D gene TRBD1, 5 bases. This CDR3 has 15 residues. CDR3 nucleotide sequence: TGTGCCAGCAGTTTACAGGGCGGTGGGGACAACGTCCTGACTTTC. Protein: CASSLQGGGDNVLTF.

This clonotype was detected ten times or more. The rearrangement joins TRBV5-1 to TRBJ2-3; TRBD1 matches 7 bases. Germline V CDR1 and CDR2: SGHRS, YFSETQ. Unmatched junction bases numbered 8, after V lost 5 bases and J lost 2 bases. The CDR3 contains 15 residues. The DNA of the CDR3 is TGCGCCAGCAGAAGGCAGGGACAGTACACAGATACGCAGTATTTT. The encoded protein is CASRRQGQYTDTQYF.

About this clonotype: Just one base apart from a much larger clone, this may be a read error. The chain employs TRBV5-1 and TRBJ2-1, with D uncertain. The germline V gene has CDR1 SGHRS and CDR2 YFSETQ. The CDR3 contains 11 residues. The CDR3 sequence: CDSSLEIEQFF. The CDR3 nucleotides are TGCGACAGCAGCTTGGAGATCGAGCAGTTCTTC.

Ten or more counts support this clonotype. This rearrangement joins TRBV9 to TRBJ1-2; 12 bases align to TRBD1. The CDR3 runs 18 residues. The V gene end was trimmed by 0 bases and the J gene end by 2 bases; junction bases not matched to a gene: 8. The V gene's germline CDR1 is SGDLS and CDR2 YYNGEE. CDR3 sequence (DNA): TGTGCCAGCAGCGTAGCGGCTGAGGGACAGGGGGCGAACTATGGCTACACCTTC. It codes for CASSVAAEGQGANYGYTF.

This clonotype was seen at least ten times. The gene calls are TRBV6-6 and TRBJ1-3; D unclear. Looked up from germline, CDR1 is MNHNY and CDR2 is SVGAGI (reference sequence). The CDR3 is made up of 15 amino acids. The V end lost 4 bases, the J end lost 4 bases, and 14 bases lay between the germline ends. CDR3 loop: CASSFSDGRGNTIYF. CDR3 DNA: TGTGCCAGCAGTTTCTCTGACGGGCGGGGAAACACCATATATTTT.